The subject of this entry is one T cell receptor (beta chain). The target antigen is unknown. Trimming shortened V by 3 bases and J by 5 bases, and 7 bases separated the two germline ends. The length of the CDR3 is 11 residues. Germline-derived CDR1 and CDR2 are SQVTM and ANQGSEA. This sample was taken from a study of cytomegalovirus exposure and HLA in healthy donors. Study-wide findings and caveats: Reported findings show TCR beta sequences accurately forecast HLA-A and HLA-B alleles in most subjects. Other equally common chains were less clonally expanded than HLA-associated TCR beta chains, a later analysis showed.

The PCR employed 60 Vbeta primers together with 13 Jbeta primers. Produced via immunoSEQ multiplex PCR; TCRdb's table is partial and in-frame only. The sample data list 120,000 to 150,000 clones. The clonotype was recovered from a man aged 35-49 years in good health and CMV-seronegative. The sequenced material came from PBMCs. This chain connects TRBV29-1 to TRBJ1-1, with D uncertain. The CDR3 DNA reads as TGCAGCGTTGATCGGAGGACTGAAGCTTTCTTT. Its translation: CSVDRRTEAFF.